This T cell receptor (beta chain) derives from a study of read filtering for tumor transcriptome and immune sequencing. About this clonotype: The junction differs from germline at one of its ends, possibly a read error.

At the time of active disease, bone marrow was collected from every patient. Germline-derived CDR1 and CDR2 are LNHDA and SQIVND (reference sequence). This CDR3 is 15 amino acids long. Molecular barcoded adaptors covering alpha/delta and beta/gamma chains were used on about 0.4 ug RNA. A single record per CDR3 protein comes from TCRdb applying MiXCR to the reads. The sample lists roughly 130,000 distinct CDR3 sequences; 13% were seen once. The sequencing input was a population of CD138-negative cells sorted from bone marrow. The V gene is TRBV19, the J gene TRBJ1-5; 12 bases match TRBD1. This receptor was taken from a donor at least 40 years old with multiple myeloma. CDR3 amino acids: CASNRDRGLSQSQHF. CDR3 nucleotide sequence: TGTGCCAGTAACCGGGACAGGGGGCTTAGTCAGTCCCAGCATTTT.